This T cell receptor (beta chain) was identified during a study of identical twins. Findings of the study overall: Models underpredicted monozygotic twin sharing of out-of-frame TCR alpha. Researchers reported weaker excess twin sharing in beta out-of-frame sequences. For cord blood, abundant beta clonotypes had fewer insertions, unlike memory repertoires, which showed none.

In TCRdb, the 5' RACE reads were re-called with MiXCR into one record per CDR3 protein. The data hold some 600,000 distinct CDR3 sequences, with just over 7% observed a single time. Per germline, CDR1 SGHKS and CDR2 YYEKEE (reference sequence). The CDR3 is 13 residues long. Remarks on this clonotype: Its target is not known. One end of the junction fails to match germline, which may point to a read error.

This same sample was also part of a study on yellow fever vaccine responses in identical twins.

Sequenced sample: PBMCs. The chain employs TRBV5-5 and TRBJ2-1; D ambiguous. The receptor was derived from a woman between 18 and 29 years old in good health. In nucleotides, the CDR3 is TGTGCCATCAGCCTACTCCCAAGCGATGAGCAGTTCTTC. Translation: CAISLLPSDEQFF.